This TCR beta chain was retrieved from a study of blood T cell repertoires in COVID-19. Overall study: There were acute and convalescent COVID-19 samples, and they came from the United States, Italy and Spain. T cells, B-cell-depleted T cells, or PBMCs provided the cDNA or gDNA that served as material.

V lost 1 base and J lost 11, with 17 bases in between. CDR3 length equals 15 residues. The germline V gene has CDR1 MNHNS and CDR2 SASEGT. Study processing details: Reference gene primer amplification in the assay estimated nucleated cell counts. Measured with immunoSEQ multiplex PCR; TCRdb has only the in-frame clones, and not every one. V and J calls and clone size follow that table, whereas D and trimming were derived from the DNA. Of about 250,000 clones in the sample, 70% to 75% were seen once. This receptor was taken from a woman aged 80 or older with acute or convalescent COVID-19. The chain combines TRBV6-1 with TRBJ1-4; tentative D call: TRBD1 (6 bases). Sequenced sample: peripheral blood. CDR3 in amino acids: CASSEGGRGRGKLFF. CDR3 bases: TGTGCCAGCAGTGAAGGGGGCAGGGGTCGTGGCAAACTGTTTTTT.